This paragraph covers one T cell receptor beta chain sequence. The antigen remains undetermined. This CDR3 spans 13 amino acids. Germline CDR1 SGHTS, CDR2 YDEGEE. The V end lost 7 bases, the J end lost 3 bases, and 14 bases lay between the germline ends. Using immunoSEQ multiplex PCR, the repertoire was profiled, and TCRdb retains in-frame clones only, with some absent. This sample yields fewer than 150,000 clones, of which approximately 90% are seen a single time; 7.9% belongs to the top ten. The record originates from a study of T cell responses to AZD1222 COVID-19 vaccine. The study, taken as a whole, reports: Females outnumbered males among donors, who were mostly white British; clonal diversity was possibly underestimated. Baseline seropositivity occurred in only six AZD1222 recipients.

The material was peripheral blood, obtained 28 days after the second AZD1222 dose. This sequence was found in an adult who received the AZD1222 COVID-19 vaccine. J is TRBJ2-7 and V is TRBV5-8; D unclear. The chain's CDR3 is CASGKRRYYEQYF. In DNA, the CDR3 is TGTGCCAGCGGAAAACGTAGATACTACGAGCAGTACTTC.